This T cell receptor (beta chain) was recorded in a study of cytomegalovirus exposure and HLA in healthy donors. Study conclusions and caveats: The study put around 180 TCR beta chains on its list as cytomegalovirus-associated. As confirmed in vitro, a few CMV-associated chains were specific for CMV antigens.

Clones were sequenced by immunoSEQ multiplex PCR, and TCRdb holds only the in-frame ones, with some missing. Of about 160,000 clones detected, 90% to 97% appear once; the ten largest clones hold approximately 0.97%. CDR3 size: 14 residues. The ends lost 5 bases at V and 5 bases at J; junction bases unmatched: 8. Germline loops: CDR1 SNHLY, CDR2 FYNNEI. The study drew the donors from its roughly 130-subject validation cohort, separate from the approximately 670-subject first cohort. On this clone itself: What it binds is unknown.

The clonotype was recovered from a woman aged 18-29 years in good health and CMV-seronegative. This sequence joins TRBV2 and TRBJ1-1; 7 bases are shared with TRBD1. Sequenced sample: PBMCs. In DNA, the CDR3 is TGTGCCAGCAGTTGGGACAGTGGGGTGACTGAAGCTTTCTTT. Encoded protein: CASSWDSGVTEAFF.